Presented here are 32 T cell receptor beta chains from one specimen sequenced in a study of T cell responses to AZD1222 COVID-19 vaccine. The method was immunoSEQ multiplex PCR; TCRdb's version includes in-frame clones alone and lacks a portion of them. This table has nearly 110,000 clones, over 80% appearing once. The specimen was peripheral blood, collected 28 days after the second AZD1222 dose. The receptors shown here come from an adult who received the AZD1222 COVID-19 vaccine.

The CDR3 sequence is CASSQGTSGSYEQYF. The CDR3 nucleotides are TGTGCCAGCAGCCAAGGGACTAGCGGCTCCTACGAGCAGTACTTC. V usage is TRBV14 and J usage is TRBJ2-7; 10 positions match TRBD2. CDR1 SGHDN and CDR2 FVKESK come from the germline V gene. Trimming cost V 1 base and J 0 bases; bases outside gene matches: 0. This CDR3 region has 15 residues.

The chain joins TRBV12-3 or TRBV12-4 to TRBJ1-1, with a weak D call TRBD1 (5 bases). The CDR3 is made up of 11 amino acids. Trimming pared 6 bases from V and 12 bases from J, leaving 14 bases between. The CDR3 spells CASRRSGQTFF. For the CDR3, the DNA is TGTGCCAGCAGGCGGAGTGGACAAACTTTCTTT.

The J gene is TRBJ2-3, the V gene TRBV7-2; possibly TRBD1 or TRBD2 for D (5 bases each). The germline V gene has CDR1 SGHTA and CDR2 FQGNSA. The CDR3 has 15 amino acids. Trimming stripped 5 bases from V and 3 bases from J, with 15 bases between. CDR3 sequence reads: CASSPGPLRTDTQYF. The CDR3 nucleotides are TGTGCCAGCAGCCCGGGACCCTTGCGGACAGATACGCAGTATTTT.

The chain employs TRBV6-1 and TRBJ1-3; TRBD1 matches at 7 bases. V lost 0 bases and J lost 0; bases outside the gene matches: 2. Germline V gene data show CDR1 as MNHNS and CDR2 as SASEGT. This CDR3 region has 16 residues. The CDR3 here is CASSEAGTVSGNTIYF. The CDR3 DNA sequence: TGTGCCAGCAGTGAAGCCGGGACAGTCTCTGGAAACACCATATATTTT.

In this sample, this clone turned up once. As DNA, the CDR3 is TGTGCCAGCAGCTTAGTGGCCGAGAGAGCTTTCTTT. Its translation: CASSLVAERAFF. The gene calls are TRBV7-9 and TRBJ1-1; D ambiguous. The CDR3 has 12 amino acids. Trimming pared 1 base from V and 10 bases from J, leaving 10 bases between. Germline CDR1 reads SEHNR; CDR2 reads FQNEAQ (reference sequence).

The chain combines TRBV10-1 with TRBJ2-5; D possibly corresponds to TRBD2 (5 bases). Trimming removed 8 bases from V and 5 bases from J, with 15 bases in between. This CDR3 is 13 amino acids long. From germline, CDR1 is WNHNN and CDR2 SYGVQD (reference sequence). CDR3 nucleotide sequence: TGCGCCAGCTCCGAGTCTTCGGGGGAGACCCAGTACTTC. Amino acid sequence: CASSESSGETQYF.

This chain links TRBV5-8 with TRBJ2-3, with TRBD2 identical over 8 bases. Trimming cost V 9 bases and J 2 bases; bases outside gene matches: 8. Germline V gene data show CDR1 as SGHTS and CDR2 as YDEGEE. This CDR3 is built from 14 residues. The chain's CDR3 is CATQSGLVTDTQYF. The CDR3, as DNA: TGTGCCACCCAGTCGGGACTAGTCACAGATACGCAGTATTTT.

The V gene is TRBV6-2 or TRBV6-3, the J gene TRBJ2-5, with TRBD2 matching 11 bases. Germline lookup yields CDR1 MNHEY and CDR2 SVGEGT. The CDR3 length is 15 residues. The junction had 5 bases not matched to a gene; V was cut back by 6 bases and J by 2 bases. CDR3 protein: CASSSGTSGQETQYF. CDR3 sequence (DNA): TGTGCCAGCAGCTCCGGGACTAGCGGTCAAGAGACCCAGTACTTC.

V usage is TRBV6-5 and J usage is TRBJ2-5; 7 bases agree with TRBD1. CDR1 is MNHEY, CDR2 SVGAGI, per germline. The trim removed 11 bases at V and 1 base at J, leaving 13 bases unmatched. The CDR3 sequence is 15 residues long. The CDR3: CAARKQGTLQETQYF. The CDR3 DNA reads as TGTGCCGCACGGAAACAGGGGACGCTCCAAGAGACCCAGTACTTC.

This sequence joins TRBV12-3 or TRBV12-4 and TRBJ2-7; D is uncertain. The CDR3 runs to 11 residues. Trimming shortened V by 3 bases and J by 7 bases, and 7 bases separated the two germline ends. CDR3 loop: CASSFPGEQYF. CDR3 bases: TGTGCCAGCAGTTTTCCGGGTGAGCAGTACTTC.

V and J are TRBV2 and TRBJ1-5; D unresolved. V shed 2 bases and J shed 5 bases, with 7 bases lying between them. CDR3 length: 13 amino acids. The germline CDR1 and CDR2 sequences are SNHLY and FYNNEI. CDR3 loop: CASSERRDQPQHF. Here the CDR3 DNA reads TGTGCCAGCAGTGAAAGACGGGATCAGCCCCAGCATTTT.

This clone was recorded a few times. As DNA, the CDR3 is TGTGCCAGCAGCCGGACCCTCGACAGGGGGATGAATTCACCCCTCCACTTT. This codes for CASSRTLDRGMNSPLHF. The V and J genes are TRBV27 and TRBJ1-6; TRBD1 aligns across 9 bases. The CDR3 has 17 amino acids. Germline CDR1 and CDR2: MNHEY and SMNVEV (reference sequence). V shed 6 bases, J shed 7 bases, and the junction held 13 bases outside the gene matches.

This rearrangement joins TRBV27 to TRBJ2-2, with D perhaps matching TRBD1 (6 bases). The CDR3 contains 15 residues. V gave up 5 bases and J gave up 7 bases, with 17 bases separating them. Per germline, CDR1 MNHEY and CDR2 SMNVEV (reference sequence). The chain's CDR3 is CASSTTTGKGGELFF. Written as DNA, the CDR3 is TGTGCCAGCAGTACCACTACAGGGAAAGGCGGGGAGCTGTTTTTT.

The chain uses TRBV4-1 and TRBJ1-6; D is ambiguous. Germline V gives CDR1 MGHRA, CDR2 YSYEKL. V lost 2 bases, J lost 12 bases, and 8 bases lay in between. CDR3 size: 12 residues. The CDR3 spells CASSQPPEPLHF. As DNA, the CDR3 is TGCGCCAGCAGCCAACCACCCGAACCCCTCCACTTT.

The CDR3 DNA reads TGCGCCAGCAGCTTGCCCGAGACTAGCGGGGCCCAAGAGACCCAGTACTTC. Its translation: CASSLPETSGAQETQYF. The chain links TRBV5-1 to TRBJ2-5, with 11 nucleotides matching TRBD2. The V gene's germline CDR1 is SGHRS and CDR2 YFSETQ. With V trimmed by 1 base and J by 1 base, 6 bases remained unmatched. This CDR3 spans 17 amino acids.

The rearrangement joins TRBV4-1 to TRBJ2-6, with D possibly matching TRBD1 (6 bases). This CDR3 region has 17 residues. The germline gives CDR1 MGHRA, CDR2 YSYEKL. V lost 4 bases, J lost 0 bases, and 13 bases lay in between. DNA of the CDR3: TGCGCCAGCAGCCCACAGGGTCTTACCTCTGGGGCCAACGTCCTGACTTTC. It yields the protein CASSPQGLTSGANVLTF.

The rearrangement links TRBV4-2 to TRBJ1-4, with D unresolved. The CDR3 is 13 residues long. Germline V gene lookup returns CDR1 LGHNA and CDR2 YNFKEQ. Trimming took 0 bases from V and 6 from J, leaving 5 bases between them. CDR3 sequence: CASSQDIDEKLFF. The CDR3 DNA follows: TGTGCCAGCAGCCAAGATATAGATGAAAAACTGTTTTTT.

The chain combines TRBV5-8 with TRBJ1-1; D is ambiguous. V lost 0 bases to trimming and J lost 1 base, with 7 bases between them. The CDR3 is 14 amino acids. The germline V gene encodes CDR1 SGHTS and CDR2 YDEGEE. CDR3 region: CASSLEGWNTEAFF. The DNA for the CDR3 is TGTGCCAGCAGCTTGGAAGGCTGGAACACTGAAGCTTTCTTT.

The chain uses TRBV6-2 or TRBV6-3 and TRBJ2-1; weak D call: TRBD1 (6 bases). The CDR3 extends over 15 amino acids. Between the trimmed V and J ends, which lost 2 bases and 0 bases, there was a span of 8 bases. The V gene's germline CDR1 is MNHEY and CDR2 SVGEGT. The CDR3 nucleotides are TGTGCCAGCAGTTACCGGGACAACTCCTACAATGAGCAGTTCTTC. Translation: CASSYRDNSYNEQFF.

The chain combines TRBV6-5 with TRBJ1-3, with D possibly matching TRBD1 (5 bases). Per the germline V gene, CDR1 is MNHEY and CDR2 is SVGAGI. Trimming shortened V by 5 bases and J by 4 bases, and 12 bases separated the two germline ends. This CDR3 is 14 amino acids long. CDR3 sequence: CASSPGTPGNTIYF. CDR3 DNA: TGTGCCAGCAGTCCCGGGACTCCAGGAAACACCATATATTTT.

The rearrangement joins TRBV27 to TRBJ1-1; TRBD1 might be the D (6 bases). The V gene's germline CDR1 is MNHEY and CDR2 SMNVEV (reference sequence). CDR3 length: 12 residues. Trimming pared 8 bases from V and 4 bases from J, leaving 11 bases between. The CDR3: CASHRERTEAFF. The CDR3 DNA reads as TGTGCCAGCCACAGGGAGCGCACTGAAGCTTTCTTT.

The chain is built from TRBV6-2 or TRBV6-3 and TRBJ1-5; D is undetermined. The CDR3 has 15 amino acids. Trimming left V 2 bases short and J 0 bases short, with 8 bases between. The germline CDR1 and CDR2 sequences are MNHEY and SVGEGT. CDR3 in amino acids: CASSYADYSNQPQHF. The DNA of the CDR3 is TGTGCCAGCAGTTACGCCGATTATAGCAATCAGCCCCAGCATTTT.

The chain employs TRBV7-8 and TRBJ1-2; the D gene is possibly TRBD1 (5 bases). CDR1 and CDR2 from the germline V gene are SGHVS and FQNEAQ. Trimming took 5 bases from V and 5 from J, leaving 9 bases between them. This CDR3 is 12 amino acids long. The CDR3 reads CASSLQGYGYTF. The DNA for the CDR3 is TGTGCCAGCAGCCTTCAGGGTTATGGCTACACCTTC.

The rearrangement joins TRBV7-9 to TRBJ1-1, with 9 bases that match TRBD1. V gave up 6 bases and J gave up 6 bases; unmatched junction bases: 8. The CDR3 runs 14 residues. Germline lookup yields CDR1 SEHNR and CDR2 FQNEAQ (reference sequence). For the CDR3, the DNA is TGTGCCAGCAGTGCCGGGACAGGGAGCCCTGAAGCTTTCTTT. Its translation is CASSAGTGSPEAFF.

This rearrangement joins TRBV27 to TRBJ2-3; 9 nucleotides match TRBD2. The CDR3 sequence is 16 residues long. Trimming removed 3 bases from V and 3 bases from J; junction bases left unmatched: 7. Germline V gene data show CDR1 as MNHEY and CDR2 as SMNVEV (reference sequence). The CDR3 coding sequence is TGTGCCAGCAGTTTGGGGGCGGGGGGGCTGACAGATACGCAGTATTTT. It encodes CASSLGAGGLTDTQYF.

The sample holds a few counts of this clone. Other nucleotide sequences in the sample specify the same CDR3. This chain uses TRBV28 with TRBJ2-7; perhaps D is TRBD1 or TRBD2 (6 bases each). The CDR3 extends over 14 amino acids. Germline values: CDR1 MDHEN, CDR2 SYDVKM. V lost 2 bases and J 3 bases, leaving 11 bases between the germline ends. The CDR3 DNA is TGTGCCAGCAGTTTAAGAGGGGGACTCTACGAGCAGTACTTC. This translates into CASSLRGGLYEQYF.

This clone was observed a single time. This rearrangement joins TRBV6-2 or TRBV6-3 to TRBJ2-7, with 12 positions matching TRBD2. J gave up 5 bases and V 4 bases, and 6 bases lay outside the gene matches. CDR1 and CDR2 (germline): MNHEY, SVGEGT. CDR3 length equals 15 residues. The CDR3 nucleotides are TGTGCCAGCAGTTTCCTAGCGGGGGGGATGAACGAGCAGTACTTC. It is translated as CASSFLAGGMNEQYF.

The rearrangement links TRBV6-1 to TRBJ2-1; perhaps D is TRBD1 or TRBD2 (7 bases each). CDR3 length equals 15 residues. V was shortened by 1 base and J by 6 bases, with 13 bases between the two germline ends. The V gene's germline CDR1 is MNHNS and CDR2 SASEGT. The CDR3, as DNA: TGTGCCAGCAGTGAAGGGGAGGGGGCGGGCAATGAGCAGTTCTTC. It encodes CASSEGEGAGNEQFF.

This chain links TRBV19 with TRBJ1-1; D gene uncertain. Trimming left V 8 bases short and J 0 bases short, with 13 bases between. CDR3 size: 14 residues. Looked up from germline, CDR1 is LNHDA and CDR2 is SQIVND (reference sequence). The CDR3 sequence: CASRKAQVNTEAFF. DNA for the CDR3: TGTGCCAGTCGAAAGGCCCAAGTGAACACTGAAGCTTTCTTT.

This sequence joins TRBV5-6 and TRBJ2-7; the D gene could be TRBD1 or TRBD2 (6 bases each). Germline V gene sequence: CDR1 SGHDT, CDR2 YYEEEE. Deletions cut 4 bases from V and 2 bases from J, with 13 bases between. The CDR3 sequence is 14 residues long. This chain's CDR3 is CASSPGAVTYEQYF. The DNA of the CDR3 is TGTGCCAGCAGCCCGGGGGCGGTTACCTACGAGCAGTACTTC. The entire variable domain, with the rest obtained from reference TRBV5-6 and TRBJ2-7, is as follows: DAGVTQSPTHLIKTRGQQVTLRCSPKSGHDTVSWYQQALGQGPQFIFQYYEEEERQRGNFPDRFSGHQFPNYSSELNVNALLLGDSALYLCASSPGAVTYEQYFGPGTRLTVT.

V gene TRBV7-9 combines with J gene TRBJ2-1; TRBD2 aligns across 8 bases. This CDR3 spans 14 amino acids. J lost 7 bases, V lost 7 bases, and 9 bases had no gene match. CDR1 is SEHNR, CDR2 FQNEAQ, per germline (reference sequence). The CDR3 loop reads CASNPQGGGNEQFF. DNA of the CDR3: TGTGCCAGCAACCCTCAAGGCGGGGGGAATGAGCAGTTCTTC.

V and J are TRBV5-1 and TRBJ2-1; possibly TRBD2 for D (7 bases). V was cut by 0 bases and J by 5 bases, with 12 bases left in between. CDR1 is SGHRS and CDR2 is YFSETQ in the germline V gene. The CDR3 is 15 residues long. The CDR3, as DNA: TGCGCCAGCAGCTTGGCCGGGGGGCTGAACAATGAGCAGTTCTTC. It codes for CASSLAGGLNNEQFF.